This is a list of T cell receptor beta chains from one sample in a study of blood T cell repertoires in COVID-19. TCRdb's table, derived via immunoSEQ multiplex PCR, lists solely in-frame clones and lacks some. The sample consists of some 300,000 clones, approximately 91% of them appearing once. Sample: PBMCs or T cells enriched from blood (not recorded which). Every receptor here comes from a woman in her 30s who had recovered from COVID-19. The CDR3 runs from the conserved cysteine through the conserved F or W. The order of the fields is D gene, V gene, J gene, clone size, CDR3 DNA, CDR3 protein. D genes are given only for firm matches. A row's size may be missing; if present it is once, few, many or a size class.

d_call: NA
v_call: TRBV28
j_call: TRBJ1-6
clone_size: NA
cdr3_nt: TGTGCCAGCAGAAAGCTTACAGGTTTCAGCTCCTATAATTCACCCCTCCACTTT
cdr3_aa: CASRKLTGFSSYNSPLHF

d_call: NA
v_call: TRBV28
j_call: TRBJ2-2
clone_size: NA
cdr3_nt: TGTGCCAGCAGCTTAGGCCTCAACACCGGGGAGCTGTTTTTT
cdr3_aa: CASSLGLNTGELFF

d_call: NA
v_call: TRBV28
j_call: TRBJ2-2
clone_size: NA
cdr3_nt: TGTGCCAGCAGTTACATGAGGGAGCTGTTTTTT
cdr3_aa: CASSYMRELFF

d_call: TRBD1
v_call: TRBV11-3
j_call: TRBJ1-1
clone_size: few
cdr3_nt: TGTGCCAGCAGCTTTAGGCAGGGGGCGGGTGAAGCTTTCTTT
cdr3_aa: CASSFRQGAGEAFF

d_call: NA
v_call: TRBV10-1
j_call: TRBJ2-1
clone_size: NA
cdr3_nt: TGCGCCAGCAGCAATGGAGGATACAATGAGCAGTTCTTC
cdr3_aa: CASSNGGYNEQFF

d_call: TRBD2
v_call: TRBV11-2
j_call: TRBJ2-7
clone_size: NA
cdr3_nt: TGTGCCAGCAGCCTAGGGACTACCTACGAGCAGTACTTC
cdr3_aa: CASSLGTTYEQYF

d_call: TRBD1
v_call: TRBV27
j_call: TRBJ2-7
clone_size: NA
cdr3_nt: TGTGCCAGCAGTTTATCCCCCGGGACAGGGACCTACGAGCAGTACTTC
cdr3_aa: CASSLSPGTGTYEQYF

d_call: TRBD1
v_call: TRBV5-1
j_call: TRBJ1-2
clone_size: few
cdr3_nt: TGCGCCAGCAGCTGGGGGACAGGCGGCTATGGCTACACCTTC
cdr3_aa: CASSWGTGGYGYTF

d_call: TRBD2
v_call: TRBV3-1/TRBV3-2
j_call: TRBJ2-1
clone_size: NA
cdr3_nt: TGTGCCAGCAGGCATAACGGATCAGGGGCGCGGAGCGGGAGGCGGCTCTTC
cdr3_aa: CASRHNGSGARSGRRLF

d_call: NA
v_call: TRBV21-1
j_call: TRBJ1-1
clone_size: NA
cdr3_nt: TGTGCCAGCAGCAAAGTGGTCGGGACAGGGCCTCCCGTGCCATATTGGAAAGCTTTCTTT
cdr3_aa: CASSKVVGTGPPVPYWKAFF

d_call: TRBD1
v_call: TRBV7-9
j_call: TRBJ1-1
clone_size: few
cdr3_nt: TGTGCCAGCAGACCCTGGACAGGGGTTTTAACTGAAGCTTTCTTT
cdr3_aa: CASRPWTGVLTEAFF

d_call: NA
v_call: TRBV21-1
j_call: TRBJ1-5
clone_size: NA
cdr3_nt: TGTGCCAGCAGCAAAGAAAGTCAGGGGGAGAATCAGCCCCAGCATTTT
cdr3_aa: CASSKESQGENQPQHF

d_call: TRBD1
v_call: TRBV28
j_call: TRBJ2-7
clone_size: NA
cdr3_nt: TGTGCCAGCAGTCCTGGGACAGGGAAGCAGCAGTACTTC
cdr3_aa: CASSPGTGKQQYF

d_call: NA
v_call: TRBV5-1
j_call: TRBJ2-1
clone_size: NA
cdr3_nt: TGCGCCAGCAGCTTGGGAGCGTACAATGAGCAGTTCTTC
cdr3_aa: CASSLGAYNEQFF

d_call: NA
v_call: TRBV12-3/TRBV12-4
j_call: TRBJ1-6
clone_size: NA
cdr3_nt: TGTGCCAGCAGTCAGGGTGCATCACCCCTCCACTTT
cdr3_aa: CASSQGASPLHF

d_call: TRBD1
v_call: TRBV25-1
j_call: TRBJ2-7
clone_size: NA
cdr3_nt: TGTGCCAGCAGTGAAGGGGACAGGGCATTTTACGAGCAGTACTTC
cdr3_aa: CASSEGDRAFYEQYF

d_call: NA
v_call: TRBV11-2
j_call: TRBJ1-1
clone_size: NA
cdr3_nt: TGTGCCAGCAGTCCGAAGAGACTACTGGCTTTCTTT
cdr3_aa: CASSPKRLLAFF

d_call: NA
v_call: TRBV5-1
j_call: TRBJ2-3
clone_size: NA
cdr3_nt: TGCGCCAGCAGCTTCGGGACTCTTGGCACAGATACGCAGTATTTT
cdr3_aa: CASSFGTLGTDTQYF

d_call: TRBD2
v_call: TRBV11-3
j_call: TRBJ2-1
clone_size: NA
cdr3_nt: TGTGCCAGCAGCAAGGGACTAGCGGGAGCAAGAGACAATGAGCAGTTCTTC
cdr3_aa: CASSKGLAGARDNEQFF

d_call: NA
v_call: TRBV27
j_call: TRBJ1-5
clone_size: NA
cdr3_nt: TGTGCCAGCAGTTTCCGCGGACAGCCGCCAACGCCCCAGCATTTT
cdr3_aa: CASSFRGQPPTPQHF

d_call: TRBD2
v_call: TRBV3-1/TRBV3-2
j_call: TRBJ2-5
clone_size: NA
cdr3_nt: TGTGCCAGCAGAAGTGAGCGGGGGAGGGGGGAGACCCAGTACTTC
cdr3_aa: CASRSERGRGETQYF

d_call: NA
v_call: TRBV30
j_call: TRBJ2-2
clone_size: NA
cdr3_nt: TGTGCCTGGACGATTCTGGCCACCGGGGAGCTGTTTTTT
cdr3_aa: CAWTILATGELFF

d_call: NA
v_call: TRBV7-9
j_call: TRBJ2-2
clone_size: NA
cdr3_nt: TGTGCCAGCAGCTTAGGTGACAGCAACACCGGGGAGCTGTTTTTT
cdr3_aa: CASSLGDSNTGELFF

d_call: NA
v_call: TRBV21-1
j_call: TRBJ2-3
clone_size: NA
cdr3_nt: TGTGCCAGCAGCGCCAGGGGAGATACGCAGTATTTT
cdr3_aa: CASSARGDTQYF

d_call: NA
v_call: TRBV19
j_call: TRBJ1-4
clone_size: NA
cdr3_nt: TGTGCCAGTTCAGGGATCCAATTCGAAAAACTGTTTTTT
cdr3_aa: CASSGIQFEKLFF